What follows describes a single TCR beta chain. This clonotype was recorded at least ten times. Its antigen remains unidentified. No much larger clone exists at a distance of one base, and base qualities are not known. The donors were roughly 39 Caucasian individuals from Russia, aged roughly 6 to 100 years, who were systemically healthy. Each donor gave ten milliliters of peripheral blood, drawn into EDTA-treated Vacutainer tubes. PBMCs were isolated by Ficoll-Paque density-gradient centrifugation, with at least 7 million obtained per sample. Trizol reagent was used to extract total RNA from the PBMCs, yielding at least 5 micrograms per sample. For every donor, an aliquot of PBMCs went through flow cytometry to measure the percentages of naive CD45RAhigh/CD27high T cells. The V end gives up 5 bases and the J end 0 bases, leaving 5 bases in the junction not matched to a gene. The CDR3 runs 17 amino acids, cysteine and phenylalanine included. Only the CDR3 DNA stays, 51 bases, in frame from base 1. Sequences SGHTA (CDR1) and FQGTGA (CDR2) are obtained from the germline V gene.

The data are from a study of blood T cells in healthy people across ages (dated by TCRdb to about 2015). A note on the overall study: In model experiments, template switching captured about one uniquely barcoded TCR beta cDNA molecule for every two T cells. Donors of different ages were randomly distributed across sequencing lanes to avoid experimental bias. Using deep sequencing normalized with unique cDNA molecular identifiers, the study measured how TCR beta repertoire diversity changes with age. The study analyzed two additional independent replicas of 1 million unique cDNA reads from the same blood draw for two donors, one aged 18 to 30 and one aged 80 or older. Donors were grouped into four age groups: young (average roughly 17 years), middle-aged (roughly 40), aged (around 60) and long-lived (approximately 75). Summary of the overall study and its limitations: The CMV infection status of donors was not known, potentially confounding age-related changes in expanded clonotypes. Estimates of total diversity from one million sequenced T cells were regarded as lower bounds and underestimates. Compared with the aged group, the long-lived group had more naive CD4+ T cells, fewer expanded clones and increased TCR diversity, a pattern suggesting age selection. As age increased, observed TCR beta diversity per million T cells dropped in a roughly linear way, and a significant reduction was already evident by age 40. Since profiling was done on bulk unsorted PBMCs, naive and antigen-experienced compartments could not be conclusively compared. Observed TCR beta diversity correlated strongly with the percentage of naive T cells measured by flow cytometry.

The method behind the library was 5' RACE. The run used an Illumina HiSeq 2500. A second PCR of roughly 7 to 11 cycles was run with a J-beta primer mix and a sample-barcoded 5' primer. Each TCR beta cDNA molecule received a unique molecular identifier from a template-switch 5' adaptor carrying 12 random nucleotides. Each sample yielded at least 2.5 million CDR3-containing paired-end reads. First-strand cDNA was synthesized from all RNA with the Mint cDNA synthesis kit, primed by a TRBC-specific oligonucleotide. Following uracil-DNA glycosylase treatment, all cDNA underwent a first 18-cycle PCR with the universal primers M1SS and BC2_uni_R. The study's own analysis went as follows. For normalization, 1 million high-quality reads, each with a distinct molecular identifier, were randomly selected from each sample. Reads with shared molecular identifiers were discarded instead of being binned into consensus sequences. MiTCR, set to a Q25 quality threshold and the strictest error-elimination algorithm, was used for CDR3 identification, clonotype clustering and error correction. A nonparametric unseen species model with Euler transformation was used to estimate lower-bound total TCR beta diversity. TCRdb itself trimmed the public reads at Q25 with fastp, ran MiXCR and retained productive beta chains. CDR3 protein duplicates are merged, each entry listing the most common genes and DNA. It is TCRdb's table, rather than the study itself, that gives the V and J calls and clone size. This sample gives about 640,000 distinct CDR3 sequences in total; about 30% of them show up just once. About 15% of the sample goes to the ten largest clones.

The chain uses TRBV7-3 and TRBJ2-1; 12 bases in between match TRBD2. Sequencing was carried out using blood. This TCR came from a woman older than 75 in good health. The encoded CDR3 is CASSPTSGGLSYNEQFF. Read as DNA, the sequence is TGTGCCAGCAGCCCGACTAGCGGGGGCCTCTCCTACAATGAGCAGTTCTTC.